These 3 T cell receptor beta chains were sequenced from one sample in a study of T cell responses to AZD1222 COVID-19 vaccine. Clones were read by immunoSEQ multiplex PCR, and TCRdb kept only the in-frame ones, dropping some. The data hold some 74,000 clones, with 87% observed a single time. The source was peripheral blood, collected 28 days after the second AZD1222 dose. The source of these receptors is an adult who received the AZD1222 COVID-19 vaccine.

The gene calls are TRBV25-1 and TRBJ1-2, with 8 bases lining up with TRBD1. With V trimmed by 4 bases and J by 7 bases, 8 bases remained unmatched. Germline CDR1 MGHDK, CDR2 SYGVNS. CDR3 length: 14 amino acids. The CDR3 DNA reads TGTGCCAGCAGTGTACAGGGGGTGGGTGGTGGCTACACCTTC. Amino acids: CASSVQGVGGGYTF.

The table lists this clone with a few counts. This chain connects TRBV6-5 to TRBJ1-4, with a weak D call TRBD1 (6 bases). V lost 6 bases and J lost 5, with 7 bases in between. The CDR3 is 12 amino acids. Germline V gives CDR1 MNHEY, CDR2 SVGAGI. The CDR3 spells CASSDRNEKLFF. CDR3 nucleotide sequence: TGTGCCAGCAGCGACAGGAATGAAAAACTGTTTTTT.

The rearrangement uses TRBV4-3 and TRBJ1-2; the D gene is possibly TRBD1 (6 bases). Germline lookup yields CDR1 LGHNA and CDR2 YSLEER. V was shortened by 1 base and J by 3 bases, with 12 bases between the two germline ends. The CDR3 loop spans 15 amino acids. The CDR3: CASSQVGQQDYGYTF. CDR3 nucleotide sequence: TGCGCCAGCAGCCAAGTCGGACAGCAGGACTATGGCTACACCTTC.